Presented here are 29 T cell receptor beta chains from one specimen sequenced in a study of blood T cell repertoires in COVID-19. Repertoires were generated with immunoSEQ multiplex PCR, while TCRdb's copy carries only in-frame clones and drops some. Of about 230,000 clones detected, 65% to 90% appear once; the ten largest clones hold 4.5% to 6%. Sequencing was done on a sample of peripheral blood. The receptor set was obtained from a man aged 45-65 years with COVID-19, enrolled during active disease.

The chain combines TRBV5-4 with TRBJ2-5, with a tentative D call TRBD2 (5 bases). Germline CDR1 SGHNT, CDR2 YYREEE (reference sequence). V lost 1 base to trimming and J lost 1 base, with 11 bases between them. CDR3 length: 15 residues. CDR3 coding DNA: TGTGCCAGCAGCTTGTTGTTGGGGAGCCAAGAGACCCAGTACTTC. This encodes CASSLLLGSQETQYF. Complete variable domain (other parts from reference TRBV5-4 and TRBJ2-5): ETGVTQSPTHLIKTRGQQVTLRCSSQSGHNTVSWYQQALGQGPQFIFQYYREEENGRGNFPPRFSGLQFPNYSSELNVNALELDDSALYLCASSLLLGSQETQYFGPGTRLLVL.

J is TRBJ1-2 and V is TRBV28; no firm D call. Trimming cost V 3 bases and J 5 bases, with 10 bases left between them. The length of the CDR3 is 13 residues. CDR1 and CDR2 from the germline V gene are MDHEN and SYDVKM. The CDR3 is CASSLGQVYGYTF. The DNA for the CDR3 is TGTGCCAGCAGTTTGGGCCAGGTATATGGCTACACCTTC.

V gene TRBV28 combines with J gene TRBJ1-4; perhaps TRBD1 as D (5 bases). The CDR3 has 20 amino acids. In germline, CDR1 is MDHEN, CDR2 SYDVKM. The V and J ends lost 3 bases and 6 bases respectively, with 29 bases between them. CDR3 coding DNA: TGTGCCAGCAGTTTTGGGGACTTTGGAAAGGGTGGATTAATAGATGAAAAACTGTTTTTT. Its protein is CASSFGDFGKGGLIDEKLFF.

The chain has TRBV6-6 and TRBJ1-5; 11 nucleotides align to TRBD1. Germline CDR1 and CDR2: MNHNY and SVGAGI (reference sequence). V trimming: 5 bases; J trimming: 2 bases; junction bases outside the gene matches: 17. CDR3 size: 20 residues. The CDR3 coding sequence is TGTGCCAGCAGTCACGGATATTCGCCGGGACAGGGGGGAGGCAATCAGCCCCAGCATTTT. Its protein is CASSHGYSPGQGGGNQPQHF.

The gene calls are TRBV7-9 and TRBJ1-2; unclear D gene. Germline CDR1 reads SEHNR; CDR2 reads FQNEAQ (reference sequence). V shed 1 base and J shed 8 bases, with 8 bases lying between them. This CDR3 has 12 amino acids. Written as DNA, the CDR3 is TGTGCCAGCAGCTTAGTCGGGTACGGCTACACCTTC. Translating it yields CASSLVGYGYTF.

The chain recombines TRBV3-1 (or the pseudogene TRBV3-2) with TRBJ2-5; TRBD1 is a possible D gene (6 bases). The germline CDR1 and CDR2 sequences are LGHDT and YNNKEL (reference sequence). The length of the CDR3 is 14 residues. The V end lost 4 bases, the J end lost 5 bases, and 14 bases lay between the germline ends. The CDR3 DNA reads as TGTGCCAGCAGCCCTCGACAGGTTCGGGAGACCCAGTACTTC. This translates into CASSPRQVRETQYF.

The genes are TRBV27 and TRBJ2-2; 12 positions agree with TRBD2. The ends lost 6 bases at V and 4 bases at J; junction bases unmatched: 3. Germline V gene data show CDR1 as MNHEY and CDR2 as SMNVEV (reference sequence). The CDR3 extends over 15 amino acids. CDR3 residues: CASRLGLAGTGELFF. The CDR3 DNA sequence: TGTGCCAGCAGGTTGGGACTAGCGGGCACCGGGGAGCTGTTTTTT.

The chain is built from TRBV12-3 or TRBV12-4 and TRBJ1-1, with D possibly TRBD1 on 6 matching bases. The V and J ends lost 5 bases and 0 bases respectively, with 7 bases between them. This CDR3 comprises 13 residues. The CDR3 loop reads CASSGQLNTEAFF. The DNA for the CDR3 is TGTGCCAGCAGTGGACAGCTGAACACTGAAGCTTTCTTT.

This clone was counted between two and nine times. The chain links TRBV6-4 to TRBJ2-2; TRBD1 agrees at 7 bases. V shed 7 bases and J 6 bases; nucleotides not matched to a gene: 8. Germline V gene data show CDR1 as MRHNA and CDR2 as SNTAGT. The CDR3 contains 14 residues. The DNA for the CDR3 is TGTGCCAGCACCCCAGACAGGGTTTCCGGGGAGCTGTTTTTT. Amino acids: CASTPDRVSGELFF.

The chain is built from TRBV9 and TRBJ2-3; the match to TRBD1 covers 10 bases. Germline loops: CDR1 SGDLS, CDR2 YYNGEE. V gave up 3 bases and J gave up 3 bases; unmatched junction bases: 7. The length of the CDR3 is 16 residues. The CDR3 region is CASSGRQGARTDTQYF. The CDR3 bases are TGTGCCAGCAGCGGACGACAGGGGGCAAGGACAGATACGCAGTATTTT. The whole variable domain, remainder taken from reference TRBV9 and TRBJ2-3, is DSGVTQTPKHLITATGQRVTLRCSPRSGDLSVYWYQQSLDQGLQFLIQYYNGEERAKGNILERFSAQQFPDLHSELNLSSLELGDSALYFCASSGRQGARTDTQYFGPGTRLTVL.

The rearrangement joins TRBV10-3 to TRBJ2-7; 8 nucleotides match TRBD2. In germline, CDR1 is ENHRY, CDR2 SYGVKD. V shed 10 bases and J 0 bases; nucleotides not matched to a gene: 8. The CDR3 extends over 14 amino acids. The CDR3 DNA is TGTGCCACACGGGAGGGGGAGAGCTCCTACGAGCAGTACTTC. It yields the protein CATREGESSYEQYF.

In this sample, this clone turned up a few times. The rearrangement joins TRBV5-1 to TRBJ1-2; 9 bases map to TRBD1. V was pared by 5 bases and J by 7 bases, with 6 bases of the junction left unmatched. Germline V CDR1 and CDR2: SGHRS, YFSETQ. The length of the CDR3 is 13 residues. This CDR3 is CASSRDREGGYTF. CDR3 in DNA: TGCGCCAGCAGTCGGGACAGGGAAGGTGGCTACACCTTC.

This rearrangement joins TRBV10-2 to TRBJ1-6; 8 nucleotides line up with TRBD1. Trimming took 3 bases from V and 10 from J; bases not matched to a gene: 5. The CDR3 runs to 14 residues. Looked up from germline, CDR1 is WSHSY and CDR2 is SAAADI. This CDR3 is CASSDQGARSPLHF. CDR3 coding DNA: TGCGCCAGCAGTGACCAGGGGGCTAGATCACCCCTCCACTTT.

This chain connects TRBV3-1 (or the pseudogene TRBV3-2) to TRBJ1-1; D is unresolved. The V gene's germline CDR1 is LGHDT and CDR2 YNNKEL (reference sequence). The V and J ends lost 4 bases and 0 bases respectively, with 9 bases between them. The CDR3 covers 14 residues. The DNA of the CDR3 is TGTGCCAGCAGCCCGTACAGCATGAACACTGAAGCTTTCTTT. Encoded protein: CASSPYSMNTEAFF.

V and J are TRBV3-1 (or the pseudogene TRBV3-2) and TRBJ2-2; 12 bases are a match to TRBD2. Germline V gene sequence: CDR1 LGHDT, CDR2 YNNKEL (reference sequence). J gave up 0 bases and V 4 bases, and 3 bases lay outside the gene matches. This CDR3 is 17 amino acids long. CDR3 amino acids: CASSLRLAGANTGELFF. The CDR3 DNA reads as TGTGCCAGCAGCCTACGACTAGCGGGGGCGAACACCGGGGAGCTGTTTTTT.

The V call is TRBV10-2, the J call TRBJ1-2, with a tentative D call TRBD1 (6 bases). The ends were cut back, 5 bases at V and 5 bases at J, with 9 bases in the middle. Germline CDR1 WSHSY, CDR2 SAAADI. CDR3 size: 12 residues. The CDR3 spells CASSSQGYGYTF. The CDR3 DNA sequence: TGCGCCAGCAGTTCACAGGGATATGGCTACACCTTC.

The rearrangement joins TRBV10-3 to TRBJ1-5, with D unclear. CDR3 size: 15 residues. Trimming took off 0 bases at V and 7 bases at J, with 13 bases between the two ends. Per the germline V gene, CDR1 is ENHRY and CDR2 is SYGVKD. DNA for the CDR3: TGTGCCATCAGTGAGTCTGTCAGCGGGAGGCAGCCCCAGCATTTT. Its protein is CAISESVSGRQPQHF.

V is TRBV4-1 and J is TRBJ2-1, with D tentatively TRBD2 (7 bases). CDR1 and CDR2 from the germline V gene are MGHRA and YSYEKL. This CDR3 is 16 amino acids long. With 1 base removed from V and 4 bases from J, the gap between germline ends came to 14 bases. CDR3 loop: CASSQVRGGQYNEQFF. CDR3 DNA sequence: TGCGCCAGCAGCCAAGTAAGGGGGGGACAATACAATGAGCAGTTCTTC.

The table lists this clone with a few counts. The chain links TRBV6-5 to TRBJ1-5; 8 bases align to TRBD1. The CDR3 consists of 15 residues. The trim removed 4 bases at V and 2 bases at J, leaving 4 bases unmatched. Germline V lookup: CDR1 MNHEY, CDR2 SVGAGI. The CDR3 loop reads CASSSTGAGNQPQHF. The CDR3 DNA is TGTGCCAGCAGTTCGACAGGGGCGGGCAATCAGCCCCAGCATTTT.

The CDR3 loop reads CASSAGLAGGSDTQYF. CDR3 sequence (DNA): TGTGCCAGCAGCGCGGGACTAGCGGGGGGGTCAGATACGCAGTATTTT. The chain recombines TRBV5-4 with TRBJ2-3; 16 bases are a match to TRBD2. This CDR3 is 16 amino acids long. From germline, CDR1 is SGHNT and CDR2 YYREEE (reference sequence). V lost 4 bases, J lost 4 bases, and 3 bases stayed unmatched.

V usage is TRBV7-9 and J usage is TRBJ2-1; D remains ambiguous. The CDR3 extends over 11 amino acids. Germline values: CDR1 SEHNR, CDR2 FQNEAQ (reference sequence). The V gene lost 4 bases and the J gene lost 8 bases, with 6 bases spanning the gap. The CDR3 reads CASSSRYEQFF. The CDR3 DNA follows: TGTGCCAGCAGCTCCCGTTATGAGCAGTTCTTC.

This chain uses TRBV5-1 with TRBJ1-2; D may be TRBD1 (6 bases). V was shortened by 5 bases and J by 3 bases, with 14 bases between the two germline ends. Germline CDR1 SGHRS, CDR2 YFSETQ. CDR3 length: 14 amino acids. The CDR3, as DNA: TGCGCCAGCAGGCAGACAGGCCTTGACTATGGCTACACCTTC. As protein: CASRQTGLDYGYTF.

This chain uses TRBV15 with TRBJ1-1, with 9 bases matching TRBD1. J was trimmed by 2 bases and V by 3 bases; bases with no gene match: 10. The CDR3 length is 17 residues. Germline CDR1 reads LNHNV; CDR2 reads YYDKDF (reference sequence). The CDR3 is CATSSGYGTGSNTEAFF. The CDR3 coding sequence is TGTGCCACCAGCAGCGGATACGGGACAGGGAGTAACACTGAAGCTTTCTTT.

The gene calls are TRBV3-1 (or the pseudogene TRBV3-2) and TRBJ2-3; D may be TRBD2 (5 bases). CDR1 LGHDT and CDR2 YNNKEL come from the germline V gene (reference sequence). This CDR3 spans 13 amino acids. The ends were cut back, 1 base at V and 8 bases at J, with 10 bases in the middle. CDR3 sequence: CASSQAFEGTQYF. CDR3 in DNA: TGTGCCAGCAGCCAAGCCTTCGAGGGTACGCAGTATTTT.

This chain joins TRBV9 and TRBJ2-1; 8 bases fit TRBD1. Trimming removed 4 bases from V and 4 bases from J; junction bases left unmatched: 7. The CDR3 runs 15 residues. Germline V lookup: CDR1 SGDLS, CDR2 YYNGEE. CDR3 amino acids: CASSSGGSLYNEQFF. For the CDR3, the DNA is TGTGCCAGCAGCTCAGGGGGCTCCTTGTACAATGAGCAGTTCTTC.

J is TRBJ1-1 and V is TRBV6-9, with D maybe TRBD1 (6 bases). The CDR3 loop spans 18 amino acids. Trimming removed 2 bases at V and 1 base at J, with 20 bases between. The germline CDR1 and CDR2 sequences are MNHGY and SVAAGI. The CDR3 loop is CASSYIPRGGDGNTEAFF. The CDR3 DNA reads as TGTGCCAGCAGTTATATTCCTAGGGGGGGCGACGGGAACACTGAAGCTTTCTTT.

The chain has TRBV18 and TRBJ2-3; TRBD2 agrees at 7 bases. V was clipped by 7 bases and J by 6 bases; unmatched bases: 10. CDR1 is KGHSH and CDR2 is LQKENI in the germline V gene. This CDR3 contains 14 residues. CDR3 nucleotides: TGTGCCAGCTTACCTGTGGCCGGGGGGGATACGCAGTATTTT. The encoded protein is CASLPVAGGDTQYF.

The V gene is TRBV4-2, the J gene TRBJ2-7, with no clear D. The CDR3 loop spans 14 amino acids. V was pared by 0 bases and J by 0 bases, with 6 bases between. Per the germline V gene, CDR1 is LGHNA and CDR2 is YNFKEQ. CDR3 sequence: CASSQDASSYEQYF. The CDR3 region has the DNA TGTGCCAGCAGCCAAGACGCCAGCTCCTACGAGCAGTACTTC.

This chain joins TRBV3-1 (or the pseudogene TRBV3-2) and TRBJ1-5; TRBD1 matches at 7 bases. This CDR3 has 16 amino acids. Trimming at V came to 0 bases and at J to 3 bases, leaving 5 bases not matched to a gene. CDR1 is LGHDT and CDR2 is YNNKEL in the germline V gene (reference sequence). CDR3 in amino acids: CASSQERQGFNQPQHF. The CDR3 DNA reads TGTGCCAGCAGCCAAGAAAGACAGGGTTTCAATCAGCCCCAGCATTTT.